These 20 T cell receptor beta chains originate from one sample sequenced in a study of blood T cell repertoires in COVID-19. Sequencing used immunoSEQ multiplex PCR; TCRdb keeps in-frame clones, though not all of them. The sample carries roughly 180,000 clones, approximately 89% recorded once. What was sequenced was PBMCs or T cells enriched from blood (not recorded which). The source is a man aged 35-49 years who had recovered from COVID-19.

The CDR3 region has the DNA TGCGCCAGCAGCCAAGCGGGGGGACTAGCGGGAGGGGATGAGCAGTTCTTC. Its translation is CASSQAGGLAGGDEQFF. The J gene is TRBJ2-1, the V gene TRBV4-1; TRBD2 agrees at 16 bases. Germline V lookup: CDR1 MGHRA, CDR2 YSYEKL. The CDR3 extends over 17 amino acids. V lost 1 base to trimming and J lost 8 bases; unmatched junction nucleotides: 5.

V and J are TRBV6-5 and TRBJ1-5, with D unresolved. There are 14 residues in the CDR3. Germline lookup yields CDR1 MNHEY and CDR2 SVGAGI. V lost 4 bases to trimming and J lost 2 bases, with 9 bases between them. This chain's CDR3 is CASSSPGGNQPQHF. For the CDR3, the DNA is TGTGCCAGCAGTTCTCCCGGGGGCAATCAGCCCCAGCATTTT.

The chain recombines TRBV9 with TRBJ1-5; 10 nucleotides agree with TRBD1. Germline CDR1 SGDLS, CDR2 YYNGEE. V lost 3 bases and J lost 5; bases outside the gene matches: 5. CDR3 size: 15 residues. This CDR3 reads CASSGGQGEHQPQHF. The CDR3 bases are TGTGCCAGCAGCGGTGGACAGGGGGAGCATCAGCCCCAGCATTTT. Full variable domain (remainder filled in from reference TRBV9 and TRBJ1-5): DSGVTQTPKHLITATGQRVTLRCSPRSGDLSVYWYQQSLDQGLQFLIQYYNGEERAKGNILERFSAQQFPDLHSELNLSSLELGDSALYFCASSGGQGEHQPQHFGDGTRLSIL.

The rearrangement uses TRBV11-3 and TRBJ2-1, with D possibly TRBD2 on 5 matching bases. This CDR3 contains 13 residues. The germline gives CDR1 SGHNT, CDR2 YENEEA. V shed 5 bases and J shed 8 bases, with 13 bases lying between them. Here the CDR3 DNA reads TGTGCCAGCAGCCTCGAGGAGCGGTATGAGCAGTTCTTC. Translation gives CASSLEERYEQFF.

The V gene is TRBV30, the J gene TRBJ1-5, with D hard to call. This CDR3 is built from 14 residues. V dropped 5 bases and J dropped 0 bases, with 11 bases sitting between them. CDR1 is GTSNPN, CDR2 SVGIG, per germline (reference sequence). DNA for the CDR3: TGTGCCTGGTCCCGGACTCTTAGCAATCAGCCCCAGCATTTT. Residues: CAWSRTLSNQPQHF.

V gene TRBV7-6 combines with J gene TRBJ1-4; 8 bases line up with TRBD1. This CDR3 contains 15 residues. After removal of 5 bases from V and 4 bases from J, the junction contained 6 bases not matched to a gene. Per germline, CDR1 SGHVS and CDR2 FNYEAQ. The CDR3 loop reads CASSGVDRGNEKLFF. The CDR3 DNA follows: TGTGCCAGCAGCGGTGTCGACAGGGGTAATGAAAAACTGTTTTTT.

This rearrangement joins TRBV4-1 to TRBJ2-7; D may be TRBD1 (6 bases). The CDR3 extends over 14 amino acids. Deletions cut 4 bases from V and 4 bases from J, with 14 bases between. The germline V gene has CDR1 MGHRA and CDR2 YSYEKL. CDR3 in amino acids: CASSPLGQGYEQYF. CDR3 coding DNA: TGCGCCAGCAGCCCCTTAGGGCAGGGGTACGAGCAGTACTTC.

This clone has only a few counts. The CDR3 sequence: CASSLGGSSYNEQFF. DNA of the CDR3: TGTGCCAGCAGTTTGGGAGGGAGCTCCTACAATGAGCAGTTCTTC. The chain employs TRBV28 and TRBJ2-1, with TRBD2 identical over 7 bases. The CDR3 has 15 residues. V was clipped by 3 bases and J by 0 bases; unmatched bases: 2. In germline, CDR1 is MDHEN, CDR2 SYDVKM.

DNA of the CDR3: TGTGCCACCAGCAGCAGAGTAGGGGTTTCACCCCTCCACTTT. Translated, it gives CATSSRVGVSPLHF. The chain combines TRBV15 with TRBJ1-6; the D gene is possibly TRBD1 (5 bases). CDR1 LNHNV and CDR2 YYDKDF come from the germline V gene (reference sequence). The CDR3 extends over 14 amino acids. Trimming removed 3 bases from V and 9 bases from J, with 12 bases in between.

V and J are TRBV7-2 and TRBJ1-1, with D unclear. Germline V gene data show CDR1 as SGHTA and CDR2 as FQGNSA. V was shortened by 0 bases and J by 11 bases, with 13 bases between the two germline ends. The CDR3 totals 13 residues. CDR3 sequence reads: CASSLALERRAFF. The CDR3 nucleotides read TGTGCCAGCAGCTTAGCTCTGGAAAGGCGGGCTTTCTTT.

The CDR3 nucleotides are TGTGCCAGCAGGCGTACCGGGACAGGGCCACCCCTCCACTTT. Its translation: CASRRTGTGPPLHF. This chain uses TRBV6-5 with TRBJ1-6; 9 bases are shared with TRBD1. Germline values: CDR1 MNHEY, CDR2 SVGAGI. V trimming: 6 bases; J trimming: 11 bases; junction bases outside the gene matches: 8. The CDR3 totals 14 residues.

The rearrangement joins TRBV10-3 to TRBJ1-2, with TRBD1 matching 9 bases. The trim removed 5 bases at V and 4 bases at J, leaving 5 bases unmatched. This CDR3 contains 14 residues. Per the germline V gene, CDR1 is ENHRY and CDR2 is SYGVKD. The CDR3 coding sequence is TGTGCCATCAGTAGGGACAGGGACAGCTATGGCTACACCTTC. Its translation: CAISRDRDSYGYTF.

The rearrangement uses TRBV30 and TRBJ1-2; no clear D. The CDR3 spans 14 residues. Germline values: CDR1 GTSNPN, CDR2 SVGIG (reference sequence). V was cut by 3 bases and J by 7 bases, with 18 bases left in between. The CDR3 is CAWRPKRPGSGYTF. Here the CDR3 DNA reads TGTGCCTGGAGGCCGAAGAGGCCCGGGTCTGGCTACACCTTC.

The chain uses TRBV5-1 and TRBJ2-2; TRBD2 might be the D (6 bases). The ends were cut back, 2 bases at V and 4 bases at J, with 9 bases in the middle. The CDR3 has 14 residues. Looked up from germline, CDR1 is SGHRS and CDR2 is YFSETQ. The DNA for the CDR3 is TGCGCCAGCAGCTTAACCGGGGGCACCGGGGAGCTGTTTTTT. This gives the protein CASSLTGGTGELFF.

This clone was recorded only once. The chain employs TRBV9 and TRBJ2-7; D remains ambiguous. V was shortened by 0 bases and J by 3 bases, with 13 bases between the two germline ends. The CDR3 sequence is 15 residues long. Germline V gives CDR1 SGDLS, CDR2 YYNGEE. CDR3 sequence: CASSVEQNPHYEQYF. Written as DNA, the CDR3 is TGTGCCAGCAGCGTAGAACAGAACCCACACTACGAGCAGTACTTC.

J is TRBJ2-1 and V is TRBV2; 16 positions match TRBD2. With V trimmed by 6 bases and J by 0 bases, 2 bases remained unmatched. From germline, CDR1 is SNHLY and CDR2 FYNNEI. The CDR3 extends over 17 amino acids. The CDR3 reads CASRGLAGGSSYNEQFF. CDR3 nucleotides: TGTGCCAGCAGGGGACTAGCGGGAGGGAGCTCCTACAATGAGCAGTTCTTC.

The V gene is TRBV5-1, the J gene TRBJ1-6; 9 bases are shared with TRBD1. Germline trimming cut 4 bases from V and 8 bases from J; bases unmatched to any gene: 4. CDR1 SGHRS and CDR2 YFSETQ come from the germline V gene. The CDR3 runs to 14 residues. The CDR3 nucleotides are TGCGCCAGCAGCGGGACAGGGTCTTATTCACCCCTCCACTTT. Protein: CASSGTGSYSPLHF.

J is TRBJ1-2 and V is TRBV3-1 (or the pseudogene TRBV3-2); D uncertain. V was pared by 1 base and J by 7 bases, with 7 bases between. Germline V gene sequence: CDR1 LGHDT, CDR2 YNNKEL (reference sequence). The CDR3 has 12 amino acids. In DNA form, the CDR3 reads TGTGCCAGCAGCCAAGGTCTGTCTGGCTACACCTTC. Residues: CASSQGLSGYTF.

The chain joins TRBV5-1 to TRBJ1-1; tentative D call: TRBD1 (5 bases). The V and J ends lost 3 bases and 0 bases respectively, with 6 bases between them. The CDR3 totals 13 residues. The V gene's germline CDR1 is SGHRS and CDR2 YFSETQ. The CDR3 DNA follows: TGCGCCAGCAGCTCGACAGTGAACACTGAAGCTTTCTTT. Its translation is CASSSTVNTEAFF.

This chain uses TRBV28 with TRBJ2-5; possibly TRBD2 for D (6 bases). This CDR3 contains 16 residues. Trimming shortened V by 6 bases and J by 0 bases, and 17 bases separated the two germline ends. Germline CDR1 is MDHEN and CDR2 is SYDVKM. CDR3 residues: CASSAPRREYQETQYF. CDR3 coding DNA: TGTGCCAGCAGCGCACCCAGGAGGGAGTACCAAGAGACCCAGTACTTC. The whole variable domain, filled in from reference TRBV28 and TRBJ2-5, reads DVKVTQSSRYLVKRTGEKVFLECVQDMDHENMFWYRQDPGLGLRLIYFSYDVKMKEKGDIPEGYSVSREKKERFSLILESASTNQTSMYLCASSAPRREYQETQYFGPGTRLLVL.